This TCR beta chain was captured by sequencing in a study of regulatory T cells in long-lasting Graves disease. This clonotype has ten or more counts. The target antigen is unknown. The CDR3 runs 18 residues. Trimming cost V 2 bases and J 1 base; bases outside gene matches: 10. Looked up from germline, CDR1 is SGHAT and CDR2 is FQNNGV. General study results and limits: Preferential use of TRBV28, TRBJ1-2 and TRBJ2-5 was seen in persistent disease. The small sample size may have reduced accuracy.

Documented time point: newly diagnosed GD, antithyroid drugs for less than 3 months. The TCR library was prepared using RNA isolated from PBMCs. Patients were from an endocrinology department in Xi'an, China. CDR3 regions were amplified by Arm-PCR using iRepertoire HTBI primers to build TCR beta libraries. A single record per CDR3 protein comes from TCRdb applying MiXCR to the multiplex PCR reads. The data hold some 460,000 distinct CDR3 sequences, with about 17% observed a single time. The same specimen was also included in a second study, on T cells in Graves' hyperthyroidism and ophthalmopathy. From that second work: Model predictions of ophthalmopathy came a median roughly 6.4 months before onset.

The sequenced sample was peripheral blood mononuclear cells (PBMCs), obtained at new diagnosis, from a patient treated with antithyroid drugs. The sequence was obtained from a man aged 35-49 years with Graves disease. This rearrangement joins TRBV11-2 to TRBJ2-1; 8 bases match TRBD2. Written as DNA, the CDR3 is TGTGCCAGCAGCTTAAGGTCGGCGGGAGGACCTTCCTACAATGAGCAGTTCTTC. Residues: CASSLRSAGGPSYNEQFF.